A single sample gave rise to the 29 T cell receptor beta chains below, sequenced in a study of identical twins. Using its own MiXCR run on the 5' RACE reads, TCRdb lists one record per CDR3 protein. The sample consists of some 1,700,000 distinct CDR3 sequences, about 32% of them appearing once. Sequenced input: cord blood. The receptors here all came from a newborn girl in good health.

The chain carries TRBV6-1 and TRBJ1-1, with 10 nucleotides matching TRBD1. The CDR3 has 15 residues. Germline V gene lookup returns CDR1 MNHNS and CDR2 SASEGT. V shed 5 bases and J 5 bases; nucleotides not matched to a gene: 8. In DNA form, the CDR3 reads TGTGCCAGCAGTATAGACAGGGGGCTAGGGACTGAAGCTTTCTTT. Translating it yields CASSIDRGLGTEAFF.

This chain joins TRBV28 and TRBJ2-3; D is possibly TRBD2 (5 bases). This CDR3 comprises 14 residues. Germline V gives CDR1 MDHEN, CDR2 SYDVKM. Trimming took 8 bases from V and 2 from J, leaving 14 bases between them. CDR3 protein: CASGAPADTDTQYF. CDR3 bases: TGTGCCAGCGGTGCACCAGCGGACACAGATACGCAGTATTTT.

This clonotype turned up a few times. This chain joins TRBV4-1 and TRBJ1-4; 8 bases line up with TRBD1. The length of the CDR3 is 18 residues. Looked up from germline, CDR1 is MGHRA and CDR2 is YSYEKL. The ends lost 0 bases at V and 4 bases at J; junction bases unmatched: 10. CDR3 in amino acids: CASSQDVRGQARNEKLFF. In DNA, the CDR3 is TGCGCCAGCAGCCAAGATGTAAGGGGACAGGCACGTAATGAAAAACTGTTTTTT.

Concerning this clonotype itself: A read error is possible here, since a much larger clone lies one base away. This sequence joins TRBV29-1 and TRBJ2-1; possible D gene TRBD2, 5 bases. In germline, CDR1 is SQVTM, CDR2 ANQGSEA. This CDR3 contains 12 residues. V gave up 7 bases and J gave up 10 bases, with 17 bases separating them. In DNA form, the CDR3 reads TGCAGCGCCGGACTTGTCGCCTACGAGCAGTTCTTC. Residues: CSAGLVAYEQFF.

The genes are TRBV2 and TRBJ2-5; the match to TRBD2 covers 16 bases. J was trimmed by 4 bases and V by 4 bases; bases with no gene match: 3. The CDR3 spans 16 residues. Germline CDR1 reads SNHLY; CDR2 reads FYNNEI. The CDR3 is CASSGGTSGGVETQYF. The CDR3 DNA reads TGTGCCAGCAGTGGAGGGACTAGCGGGGGGGTAGAGACCCAGTACTTC.

This clonotype was seen only a few times. The rearrangement uses TRBV20-1 and TRBJ1-4; tentative D call: TRBD1 (5 bases). CDR1 is DFQATT and CDR2 is SNEGSKA in the germline V gene (reference sequence). CDR3 length equals 14 residues. Trimming stripped 1 base from V and 4 bases from J, with 10 bases between. The CDR3 DNA follows: TGCAGTGCTAGAGTAGGGGCCCTTAATGAAAAACTGTTTTTT. Its translation is CSARVGALNEKLFF.

V gene TRBV20-1 combines with J gene TRBJ2-1, with a possible D match to TRBD2 (6 bases). Looked up from germline, CDR1 is DFQATT and CDR2 is SNEGSKA (reference sequence). CDR3 length: 16 amino acids. The V gene lost 7 bases and the J gene lost 3 bases, with 22 bases spanning the gap. The CDR3 sequence: CSGKNSGGAGYNEQFF. The CDR3 DNA follows: TGCAGTGGCAAGAATTCCGGGGGAGCCGGCTACAATGAGCAGTTCTTC.

V and J are TRBV25-1 and TRBJ2-5; possible D gene TRBD1, 5 bases. The CDR3 has 14 residues. Per germline, CDR1 MGHDK and CDR2 SYGVNS. The germline V and J ends were trimmed by 4 bases and 5 bases, with 14 bases remaining between them. CDR3 in amino acids: CASSGTLPGETQYF. DNA of the CDR3: TGTGCCAGCAGTGGGACACTCCCCGGGGAGACCCAGTACTTC.

This clonotype has only a few counts. The chain employs TRBV5-1 and TRBJ2-1; TRBD2 agrees at 10 bases. CDR3 length: 15 amino acids. Germline lookup yields CDR1 SGHRS and CDR2 YFSETQ. V gave up 0 bases and J gave up 8 bases; unmatched junction bases: 5. In nucleotides, the CDR3 is TGCGCCAGCAGCTTGGTGCCTAGCGGGAGAGATGAGCAGTTCTTC. Its translation: CASSLVPSGRDEQFF.

This chain links TRBV5-1 with TRBJ2-1; 14 bases map to TRBD2. The CDR3 runs to 15 residues. Trimming cost V 5 bases and J 8 bases; bases outside gene matches: 6. Germline V lookup: CDR1 SGHRS, CDR2 YFSETQ. CDR3 bases: TGCGCCAGCAGGATGACTAGCGGGGGGGCCTATGAGCAGTTCTTC. This encodes CASRMTSGGAYEQFF.

This clonotype appeared once. A much larger clone lies one base from this, so it may be a read error. V gene TRBV3-1 combines with J gene TRBJ2-1; 13 bases fit TRBD2. Germline assignment: CDR1 LGHDT and CDR2 YNNKEL (reference sequence). The CDR3 loop spans 14 amino acids. Germline trimming cut 6 bases from V and 10 bases from J; bases unmatched to any gene: 6. This chain's CDR3 is CASRLAGGSYEQFF. In nucleotides, the CDR3 is TGTGCCAGCAGACTAGCGGGGGGGTCCTACGAGCAGTTCTTC.

The V and J genes are TRBV15 and TRBJ2-5, with D hard to call. Between the trimmed V and J ends, which lost 0 bases and 2 bases, there was a span of 10 bases. Germline V CDR1 and CDR2: LNHNV, YYDKDF (reference sequence). This CDR3 is 15 amino acids long. CDR3 sequence: CATSRDWRQQETQYF. Here the CDR3 DNA reads TGTGCCACCAGCAGAGATTGGCGGCAACAAGAGACCCAGTACTTC. Drawing the rest from reference TRBV15 and TRBJ2-5, the complete variable domain is DAMVIQNPRYQVTQFGKPVTLSCSQTLNHNVMYWYQQKSSQAPKLLFHYYDKDFNNEADTPDNFQSRRPNTSFCFLDIRSPGLGDTAMYLCATSRDWRQQETQYFGPGTRLLVL.

The rearrangement joins TRBV25-1 to TRBJ1-1; perhaps TRBD1 as D (6 bases). Germline CDR1 MGHDK, CDR2 SYGVNS. The V and J ends lost 4 bases and 1 base respectively, with 16 bases between them. The CDR3 runs 16 residues. CDR3 DNA sequence: TGTGCCAGCAGTGGGGCCGGGGGGGCGAGGAACACTGAAGCTTTCTTT. Translation gives CASSGAGGARNTEAFF.

This clonotype showed up many times. The rearrangement links TRBV11-2 to TRBJ2-3; D uncertain. V dropped 4 bases and J dropped 0 bases, with 8 bases sitting between them. The CDR3 covers 14 residues. Germline V gene data show CDR1 as SGHAT and CDR2 as FQNNGV. CDR3 amino acids: CASSSLPSTDTQYF. CDR3 nucleotides: TGTGCCAGCAGCTCGCTCCCTAGCACAGATACGCAGTATTTT.

This clonotype has only a few counts. The chain's CDR3 is CASSRDRGFYEQFF. The CDR3 nucleotides read TGCGCCAGCAGCCGGGACAGGGGTTTCTATGAGCAGTTCTTC. The rearrangement joins TRBV4-1 to TRBJ2-1, with 10 bases aligning to TRBD1. Per the germline V gene, CDR1 is MGHRA and CDR2 is YSYEKL. This CDR3 region has 14 residues. J lost 8 bases, V lost 4 bases, and 5 bases had no gene match.

The chain recombines TRBV6-6 with TRBJ2-1, with unresolved D. Trimming left V 0 bases short and J 12 bases short, with 9 bases between. The CDR3 spans 12 residues. Germline CDR1 reads MNHNY; CDR2 reads SVGAGI (reference sequence). In nucleotides, the CDR3 is TGTGCCAGCAGTTACTCGATTTTAAGGCAGTTCTTC. The encoded protein is CASSYSILRQFF.

The rearrangement joins TRBV25-1 to TRBJ1-4; 7 positions match TRBD1. The CDR3 spans 17 residues. The V gene end was trimmed by 1 base and the J gene end by 6 bases; junction bases not matched to a gene: 11. Germline CDR1 is MGHDK and CDR2 is SYGVNS. CDR3 protein: CASSESIVDRVYEKLFF. As DNA, the CDR3 is TGTGCCAGCAGTGAATCAATCGTCGACAGGGTTTATGAAAAACTGTTTTTT.

This clonotype has more than one count but fewer than ten. J is TRBJ2-3 and V is TRBV6-2 or TRBV6-3; no clear D. This CDR3 is 16 amino acids long. Germline values: CDR1 MNHEY, CDR2 SVGEGT. V was shortened by 0 bases and J by 3 bases, with 13 bases between the two germline ends. In DNA form, the CDR3 reads TGTGCCAGCAGTTACTCCCAGGATCAGAGGACAGATACGCAGTATTTT. Amino acid sequence: CASSYSQDQRTDTQYF.

The chain carries TRBV6-1 and TRBJ2-3, with 9 bases matching TRBD2. Germline V gene sequence: CDR1 MNHNS, CDR2 SASEGT. The V gene end was trimmed by 8 bases and the J gene end by 0 bases; junction bases not matched to a gene: 6. The CDR3 runs to 15 residues. CDR3 region: CASGLARSSTDTQYF. The CDR3 DNA is TGTGCCAGCGGACTAGCGCGTTCTAGCACAGATACGCAGTATTTT.

This clonotype came up a few times. The gene calls are TRBV4-2 and TRBJ2-7; D may match TRBD1 or TRBD2 (5 bases each). Germline CDR1 and CDR2: LGHNA and YNFKEQ. Trimming shortened V by 2 bases and J by 2 bases, and 10 bases separated the two germline ends. The CDR3 covers 14 residues. Here the CDR3 reads CASSQLGETYEQYF. CDR3 DNA: TGTGCCAGCAGCCAATTGGGGGAGACCTACGAGCAGTACTTC.

The chain carries TRBV5-6 and TRBJ1-1; 8 positions match TRBD1. J gave up 5 bases and V 3 bases, and 9 bases lay outside the gene matches. The CDR3 extends over 15 amino acids. The germline V gene has CDR1 SGHDT and CDR2 YYEEEE. CDR3: CASSSWDRKWTEAFF. DNA for the CDR3: TGTGCCAGCAGCTCCTGGGACAGGAAGTGGACTGAAGCTTTCTTT. Supplemented by reference TRBV5-6 and TRBJ1-1, the full variable domain reads DAGVTQSPTHLIKTRGQQVTLRCSPKSGHDTVSWYQQALGQGPQFIFQYYEEEERQRGNFPDRFSGHQFPNYSSELNVNALLLGDSALYLCASSSWDRKWTEAFFGQGTRLTVV.

The rearrangement joins TRBV5-6 to TRBJ2-7; D is uncertain. Trimming pared 1 base from V and 6 bases from J, leaving 14 bases between. The germline CDR1 and CDR2 sequences are SGHDT and YYEEEE. This CDR3 is 14 amino acids long. The CDR3 sequence: CASSLLAAVTEQYF. DNA of the CDR3: TGTGCCAGCAGCTTGTTGGCAGCTGTGACCGAGCAGTACTTC.

The chain recombines TRBV20-1 with TRBJ1-6; D ambiguous. Germline-derived CDR1 and CDR2 are DFQATT and SNEGSKA (reference sequence). V was cut by 3 bases and J by 8 bases, with 11 bases left in between. The CDR3 is made up of 13 amino acids. The CDR3 protein is CSARAWSDSPLHF. In DNA form, the CDR3 reads TGCAGTGCTAGGGCTTGGTCAGATTCACCCCTCCACTTT.

The sample holds a few counts of this clonotype. The chain carries TRBV27 and TRBJ1-1; 7 bases match TRBD1. The CDR3 runs to 17 residues. V dropped 5 bases and J dropped 1; count of bases not matched to a gene: 13. CDR1 and CDR2 (germline): MNHEY, SMNVEV (reference sequence). CDR3 coding DNA: TGTGCCAGCAGTCCCCCCTTCTACCGGGACAGGAACACTGAAGCTTTCTTT. Residues: CASSPPFYRDRNTEAFF.

This clonotype appeared a single time. CDR3 residues: CASGPNPTGVSGYTF. DNA for the CDR3: TGTGCCAGCGGTCCTAACCCGACGGGGGTCAGTGGCTACACCTTC. The V and J genes are TRBV12-3 or TRBV12-4 and TRBJ1-2, with D possibly being TRBD1 (5 bases). This CDR3 contains 15 residues. The V gene lost 8 bases and the J gene lost 7 bases, with 23 bases spanning the gap.

This clonotype occurred a few times. The rearrangement joins TRBV11-2 to TRBJ2-1; D is perhaps TRBD2 (6 bases). V lost 0 bases to trimming and J lost 3 bases, with 12 bases between them. The length of the CDR3 is 16 residues. Per germline, CDR1 SGHAT and CDR2 FQNNGV. Here the CDR3 DNA reads TGTGCCAGCAGCTTAGAACCTCGGGGGAACTACAATGAGCAGTTCTTC. This sequence encodes CASSLEPRGNYNEQFF.

This clonotype has just a few counts. This rearrangement joins TRBV20-1 to TRBJ2-2; D gene uncertain. The length of the CDR3 is 15 residues. Trimming stripped 3 bases from V and 0 bases from J, with 11 bases between. The germline V gene encodes CDR1 DFQATT and CDR2 SNEGSKA (reference sequence). In nucleotides, the CDR3 is TGCAGTGCTAGGGCTTTCAGCCCGAACACCGGGGAGCTGTTTTTT. This gives the protein CSARAFSPNTGELFF.

This chain connects TRBV20-1 to TRBJ1-2; D possibly corresponds to TRBD1 (6 bases). The CDR3 totals 15 residues. Germline V gives CDR1 DFQATT, CDR2 SNEGSKA (reference sequence). Deletions cut 2 bases from V and 2 bases from J, with 15 bases between. This CDR3 reads CSARSDGGGNYGYTF. CDR3 nucleotides: TGCAGTGCTAGATCCGACGGGGGCGGCAACTATGGCTACACCTTC.

The chain employs TRBV20-1 and TRBJ2-1, with TRBD1 matching 8 bases. Germline V lookup: CDR1 DFQATT, CDR2 SNEGSKA (reference sequence). The CDR3 is made up of 16 amino acids. Trimming removed 6 bases from V and 3 bases from J; junction bases left unmatched: 13. As DNA, the CDR3 is TGCAGTGCGAAGGACAGGGCGGATTACCTCTACAATGAGCAGTTCTTC. It yields the protein CSAKDRADYLYNEQFF.